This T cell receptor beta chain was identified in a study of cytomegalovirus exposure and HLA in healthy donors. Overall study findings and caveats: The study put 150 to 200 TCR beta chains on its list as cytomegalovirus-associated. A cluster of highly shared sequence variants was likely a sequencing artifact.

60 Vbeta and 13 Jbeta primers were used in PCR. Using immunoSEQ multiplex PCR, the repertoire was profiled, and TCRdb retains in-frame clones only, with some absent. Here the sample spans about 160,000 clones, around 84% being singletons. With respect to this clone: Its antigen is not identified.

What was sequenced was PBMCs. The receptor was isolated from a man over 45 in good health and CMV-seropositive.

DNA for the CDR3: TGTGCCTCCCCCGGGACTAACTATGGCTACACCTTC. Protein: CASPGTNYGYTF. V gene TRBV30 combines with J gene TRBJ1-2; D is undetermined. The V end lost 7 bases, the J end lost 0 bases, and 9 bases lay between the germline ends. This CDR3 has 12 residues. Looked up from germline, CDR1 is GTSNPN and CDR2 is SVGIG (reference sequence).